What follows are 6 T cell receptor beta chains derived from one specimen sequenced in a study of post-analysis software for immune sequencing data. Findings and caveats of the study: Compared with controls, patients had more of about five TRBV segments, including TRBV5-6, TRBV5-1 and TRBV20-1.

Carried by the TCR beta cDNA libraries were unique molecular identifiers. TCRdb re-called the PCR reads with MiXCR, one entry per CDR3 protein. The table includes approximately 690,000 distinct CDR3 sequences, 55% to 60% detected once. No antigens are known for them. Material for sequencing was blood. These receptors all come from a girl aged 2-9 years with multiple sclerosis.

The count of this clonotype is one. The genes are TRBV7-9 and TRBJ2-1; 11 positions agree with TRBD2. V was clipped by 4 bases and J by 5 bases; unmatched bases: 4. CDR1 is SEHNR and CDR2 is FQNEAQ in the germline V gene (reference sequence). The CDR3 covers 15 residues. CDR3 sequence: CASSYGTSGDNEQFF. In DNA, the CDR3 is TGTGCCAGCAGCTACGGGACTAGCGGAGACAATGAGCAGTTCTTC.

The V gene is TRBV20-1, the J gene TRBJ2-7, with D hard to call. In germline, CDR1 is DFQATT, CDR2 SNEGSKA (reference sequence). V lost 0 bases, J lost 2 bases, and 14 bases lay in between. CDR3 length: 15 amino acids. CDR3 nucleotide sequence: TGCAGTGCTAGAGATACCAGGAGAGGCACCTACGAGCAGTACTTC. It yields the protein CSARDTRRGTYEQYF.

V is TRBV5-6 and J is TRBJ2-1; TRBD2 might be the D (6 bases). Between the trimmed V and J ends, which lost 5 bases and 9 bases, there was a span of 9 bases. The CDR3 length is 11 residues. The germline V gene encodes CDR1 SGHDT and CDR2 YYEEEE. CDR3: CASRRRGEQFF. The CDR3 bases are TGTGCCAGCAGGCGGCGGGGTGAGCAGTTCTTC.

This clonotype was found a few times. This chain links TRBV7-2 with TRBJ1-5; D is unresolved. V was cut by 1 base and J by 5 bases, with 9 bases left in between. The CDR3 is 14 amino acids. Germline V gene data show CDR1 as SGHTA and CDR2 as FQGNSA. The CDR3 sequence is CASSLEAAYQPQHF. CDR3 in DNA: TGTGCCAGCAGCTTAGAGGCAGCTTATCAGCCCCAGCATTTT.

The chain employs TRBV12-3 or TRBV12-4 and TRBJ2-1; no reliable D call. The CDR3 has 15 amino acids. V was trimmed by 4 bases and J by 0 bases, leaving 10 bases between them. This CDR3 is CASSSPNGSYNEQFF. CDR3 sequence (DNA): TGTGCCAGCAGTTCGCCTAACGGCTCCTACAATGAGCAGTTCTTC.

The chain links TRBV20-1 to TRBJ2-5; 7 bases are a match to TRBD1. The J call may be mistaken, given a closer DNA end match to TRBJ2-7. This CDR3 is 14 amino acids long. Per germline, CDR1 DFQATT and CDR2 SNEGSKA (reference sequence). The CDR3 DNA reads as TGCAGTGCTAGAGCCCGGGACAGTCCCTACGAGCAGTACTTC. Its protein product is CSARARDSPYEQYF.